The rows below give T cell receptor beta chains drawn from one sample of a study of identical twins. TCRdb recomputed calls from the 5' RACE reads with MiXCR, one row per CDR3 protein. The table has around 960,000 distinct CDR3 sequences, about 12% seen once. Separately, the same data were catalogued under a study of yellow fever vaccine responses in identical twins.

Input material: PBMCs. The origin of the receptors is a woman younger than 30 in good health. Each CDR3 is given without its conserved first and last residue. Fields, in order: V gene, J gene, CDR3 protein.

V: TRBV5-1
J: TRBJ2-7
CDR3: ASSPPRLAGGDEQY

V: TRBV6-2/TRBV6-3
J: TRBJ2-1
CDR3: AGSWGLAGGLSYNEQF

V: TRBV3-1
J: TRBJ2-1
CDR3: ASSPGQFGGSYNEQF

V: TRBV5-6
J: TRBJ2-1
CDR3: ASRLGLAGGSET

V: TRBV11-2
J: TRBJ2-7
CDR3: ASSLEWGESYEQY

V: TRBV28
J: TRBJ2-5
CDR3: ASSPRQAKIQETQY

V: TRBV13
J: TRBJ2-7
CDR3: ATLRTSGSYEQY

V: TRBV24-1
J: TRBJ2-5
CDR3: ATSGHSHQETQY

V: TRBV7-2
J: TRBJ2-2
CDR3: ASSFFKTGYPGELF

V: TRBV4-2
J: TRBJ2-3
CDR3: ASSQKDHTDTQY

V: TRBV7-9
J: TRBJ2-3
CDR3: ASSLWGLAGADTQY

V: TRBV12-3/TRBV12-4
J: TRBJ1-4
CDR3: ASSLMASGNEKLF

V: TRBV10-3
J: TRBJ1-1
CDR3: AHAGVSTEAF

V: TRBV27
J: TRBJ1-1
CDR3: ASSPHGQPNTEAF

V: TRBV28
J: TRBJ1-5
CDR3: ASSWNSNQPQH

V: TRBV10-3
J: TRBJ1-2
CDR3: AISGPRGDYT

V: TRBV20-1
J: TRBJ2-1
CDR3: SARDLTTGGAGGEQF

V: TRBV29-1
J: TRBJ2-5
CDR3: SVEPTRGGPKETQY

V: TRBV10-3
J: TRBJ1-1
CDR3: AISVSGGYTEAF

V: TRBV11-2
J: TRBJ2-5
CDR3: ASSTRNQMETQY

V: TRBV10-1
J: TRBJ2-3
CDR3: ASSEAARGPTDTQY

V: TRBV5-1
J: TRBJ2-3
CDR3: ASSLVGLGSTDTQY

V: TRBV12-3/TRBV12-4
J: TRBJ1-6
CDR3: ASSKNGSPLH

V: TRBV12-3/TRBV12-4
J: TRBJ1-2
CDR3: ASSSQGSYT

V: TRBV28
J: TRBJ2-1
CDR3: ASSSIEGGQQF

V: TRBV27
J: TRBJ1-2
CDR3: ASKSGVTNYGYT

V: TRBV20-1
J: TRBJ1-1
CDR3: SAFGQAPVAEAF

V: TRBV5-1
J: TRBJ2-3
CDR3: ASSLGSLAELTDTQY

V: TRBV3-1
J: TRBJ2-7
CDR3: ASSQGQVEQY

V: TRBV4-1
J: TRBJ2-2
CDR3: ASSQDRWGENTGELF

V: TRBV27
J: TRBJ2-6
CDR3: ASAGANVLT

V: TRBV20-1
J: TRBJ2-3
CDR3: SARDYGQTRLGTDTQY

V: TRBV9
J: TRBJ1-2
CDR3: ASALGQGASPNYGYT

V: TRBV6-5
J: TRBJ2-1
CDR3: ASSYSGTSGRHEQF

V: TRBV12-3/TRBV12-4
J: TRBJ2-2
CDR3: ASSFPSGAGVPGELF

V: TRBV4-1
J: TRBJ2-1
CDR3: ASSQAVDPYYNEQF

V: TRBV7-9
J: TRBJ2-7
CDR3: ASSLEARGQY

V: TRBV28
J: TRBJ2-3
CDR3: ASRRRLAGVKDTQY

V: TRBV9
J: TRBJ2-1
CDR3: ASSVFLDAEQF

V: TRBV10-1
J: TRBJ2-2
CDR3: ASSVWAGELF

V: TRBV25-1
J: TRBJ1-1
CDR3: ASRGGVTMNTEAF

V: TRBV2
J: TRBJ2-7
CDR3: ASSIQAPRTYEQY

V: TRBV12-3/TRBV12-4
J: TRBJ2-6
CDR3: ASSLAAGYHHSGANVLT

V: TRBV6-1
J: TRBJ1-1
CDR3: ASRPSFGPNTEAF

V: TRBV5-1
J: TRBJ2-2
CDR3: ASSPDGTANTGELF

V: TRBV20-1
J: TRBJ2-2
CDR3: SATSGLAANTGELF

V: TRBV12-3/TRBV12-4
J: TRBJ2-2
CDR3: ASSDDTGELF

V: TRBV5-6
J: TRBJ2-1
CDR3: ASSLGGSGGYNEQF

V: TRBV10-3
J: TRBJ2-7
CDR3: AISESQGRRPYEQY

V: TRBV9
J: TRBJ2-5
CDR3: ASSAHRLAPLRTQY

V: TRBV11-1
J: TRBJ2-2
CDR3: ASTPRLAGEAGTGELF

V: TRBV2
J: TRBJ2-2
CDR3: ASSERDRLGAGELF

V: TRBV12-3/TRBV12-4
J: TRBJ2-3
CDR3: ASSHRGDTQY

V: TRBV6-5
J: TRBJ1-1
CDR3: ATLGGGTEAF

V: TRBV20-1
J: TRBJ2-1
CDR3: SARVGKNNEQF

V: TRBV9
J: TRBJ2-3
CDR3: ASSVGGASVDTQY

V: TRBV7-4
J: TRBJ1-2
CDR3: ASSLGPGLGDYGYT

V: TRBV20-1
J: TRBJ2-5
CDR3: SARDPGQYQETQY

V: TRBV6-5
J: TRBJ1-5
CDR3: ASSYKGTQH